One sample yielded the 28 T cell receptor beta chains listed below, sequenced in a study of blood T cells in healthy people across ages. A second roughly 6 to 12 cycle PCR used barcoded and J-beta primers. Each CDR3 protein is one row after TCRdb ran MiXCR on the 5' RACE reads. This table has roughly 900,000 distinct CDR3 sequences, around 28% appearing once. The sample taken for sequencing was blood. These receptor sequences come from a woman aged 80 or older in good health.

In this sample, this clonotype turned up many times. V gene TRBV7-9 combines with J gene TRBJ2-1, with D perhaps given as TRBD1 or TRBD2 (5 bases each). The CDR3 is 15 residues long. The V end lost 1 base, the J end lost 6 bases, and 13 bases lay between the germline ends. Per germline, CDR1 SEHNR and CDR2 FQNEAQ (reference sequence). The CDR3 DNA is TGTGCCAGCAGCTTAGAGAGGGGCCGCCGCAATGAGCAGTTCTTC. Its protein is CASSLERGRRNEQFF.

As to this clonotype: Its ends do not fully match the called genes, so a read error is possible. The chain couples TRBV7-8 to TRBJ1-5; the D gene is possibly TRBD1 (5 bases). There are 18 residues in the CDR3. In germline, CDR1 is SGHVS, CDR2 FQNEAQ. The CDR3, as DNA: TGTGCCAGCAGCTTAGCCATATCTGGGGGGGGGAGCAATCAGTCCCAGCATTTT. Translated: CASSLAISGGGSNQSQHF.

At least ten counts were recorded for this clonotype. The CDR3 sequence is CATSGYVVETQYF. The DNA for the CDR3 is TGTGCCACCAGCGGCTATGTTGTAGAGACCCAGTACTTC. The gene calls are TRBV15 and TRBJ2-5; D remains unclear. CDR1 is LNHNV, CDR2 YYDKDF, per germline (reference sequence). This CDR3 comprises 13 residues. Trimming cost V 5 bases and J 4 bases, with 11 bases left between them. The entire variable domain, with the rest obtained from reference TRBV15 and TRBJ2-5, is as follows: DAMVIQNPRYQVTQFGKPVTLSCSQTLNHNVMYWYQQKSSQAPKLLFHYYDKDFNNEADTPDNFQSRRPNTSFCFLDIRSPGLGDTAMYLCATSGYVVETQYFGPGTRLLVL.

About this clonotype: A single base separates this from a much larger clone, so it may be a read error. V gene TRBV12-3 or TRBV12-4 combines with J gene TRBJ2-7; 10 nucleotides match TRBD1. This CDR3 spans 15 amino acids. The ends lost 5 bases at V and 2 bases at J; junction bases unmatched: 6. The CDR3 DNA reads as TGTGCCAGCAGTGGTGACAGGGGGCCCCCCTACGAGCAGTACTTC. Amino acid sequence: CASSGDRGPPYEQYF.

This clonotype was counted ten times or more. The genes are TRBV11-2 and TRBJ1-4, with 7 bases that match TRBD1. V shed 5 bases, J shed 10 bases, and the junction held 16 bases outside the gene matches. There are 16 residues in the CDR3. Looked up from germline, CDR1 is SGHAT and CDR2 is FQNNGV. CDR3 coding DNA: TGTGCCAGCAGCCCTGAGATTCCAGGGGGTGCTAGAAAACTGTTTTTT. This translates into CASSPEIPGGARKLFF. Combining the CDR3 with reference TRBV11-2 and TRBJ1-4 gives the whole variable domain EAGVAQSPRYKIIEKRQSVAFWCNPISGHATLYWYQQILGQGPKLLIQFQNNGVVDDSQLPKDRFSAERLKGVDSTLKIQPAKLEDSAVYLCASSPEIPGGARKLFFGSGTQLSVL.

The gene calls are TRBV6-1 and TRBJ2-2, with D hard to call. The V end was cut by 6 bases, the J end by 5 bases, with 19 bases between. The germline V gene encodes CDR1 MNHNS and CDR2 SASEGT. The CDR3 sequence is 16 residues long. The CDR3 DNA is TGTGCCAGCAGAAATTTAGACGAGACGATTACCGGGGAGCTGTTTTTT. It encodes CASRNLDETITGELFF.

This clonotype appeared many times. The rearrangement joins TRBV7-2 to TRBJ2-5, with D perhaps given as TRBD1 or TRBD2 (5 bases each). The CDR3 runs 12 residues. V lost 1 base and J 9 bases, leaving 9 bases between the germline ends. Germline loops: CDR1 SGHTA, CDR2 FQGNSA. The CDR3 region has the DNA TGTGCCAGCAGCTTAGAGGGACGGGCCCAGTACTTC. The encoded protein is CASSLEGRAQYF.

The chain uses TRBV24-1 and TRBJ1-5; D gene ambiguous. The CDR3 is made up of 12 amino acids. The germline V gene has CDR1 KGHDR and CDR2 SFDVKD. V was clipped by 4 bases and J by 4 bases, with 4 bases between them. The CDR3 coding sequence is TGTGCCACCAGTGAGTCTAATCAGCCCCAGCATTTT. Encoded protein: CATSESNQPQHF.

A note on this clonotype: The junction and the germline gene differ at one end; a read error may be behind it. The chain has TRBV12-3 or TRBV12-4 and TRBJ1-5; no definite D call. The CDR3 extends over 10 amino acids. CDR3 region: CAGSGRDQHF. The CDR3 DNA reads TGTGCCGGCAGTGGCCGGGACCAGCATTTT.

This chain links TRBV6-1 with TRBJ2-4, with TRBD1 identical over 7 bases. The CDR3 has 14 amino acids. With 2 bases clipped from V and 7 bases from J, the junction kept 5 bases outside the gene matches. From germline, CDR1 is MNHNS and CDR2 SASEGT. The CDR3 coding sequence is TGTGCCAGCAGTGAAAGAGGGGGCGCGAACATTCAGTACTTC. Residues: CASSERGGANIQYF.

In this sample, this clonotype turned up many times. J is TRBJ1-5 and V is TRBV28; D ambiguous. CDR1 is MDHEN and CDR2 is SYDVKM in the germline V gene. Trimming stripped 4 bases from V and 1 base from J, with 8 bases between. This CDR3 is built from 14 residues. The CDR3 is CASSSGGSNQPQHF. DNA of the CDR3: TGTGCCAGCAGTTCGGGCGGGAGCAATCAGCCCCAGCATTTT.

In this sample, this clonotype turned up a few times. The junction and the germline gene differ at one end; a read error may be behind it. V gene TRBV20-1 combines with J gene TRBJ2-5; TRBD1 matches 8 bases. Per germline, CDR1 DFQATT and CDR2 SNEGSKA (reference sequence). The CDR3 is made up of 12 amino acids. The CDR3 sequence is CRANRDRETQYF. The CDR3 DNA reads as TGCAGGGCTAACCGGGACAGGGAGACCCAGTACTTC.

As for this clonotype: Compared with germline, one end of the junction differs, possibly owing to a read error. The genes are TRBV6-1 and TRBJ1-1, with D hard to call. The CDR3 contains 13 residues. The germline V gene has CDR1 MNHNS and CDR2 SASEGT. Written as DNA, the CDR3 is TGTACCAGCAGACCTACCGTGGGCGGCGAAGCTTTCTTT. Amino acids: CTSRPTVGGEAFF.

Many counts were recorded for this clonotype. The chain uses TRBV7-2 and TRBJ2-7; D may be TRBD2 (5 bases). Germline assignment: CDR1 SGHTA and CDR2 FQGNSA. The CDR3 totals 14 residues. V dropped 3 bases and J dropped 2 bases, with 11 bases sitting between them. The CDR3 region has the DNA TGTGCCAGCAGCTTCGCATACGGGGCCTACGAGCAGTACTTC. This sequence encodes CASSFAYGAYEQYF.

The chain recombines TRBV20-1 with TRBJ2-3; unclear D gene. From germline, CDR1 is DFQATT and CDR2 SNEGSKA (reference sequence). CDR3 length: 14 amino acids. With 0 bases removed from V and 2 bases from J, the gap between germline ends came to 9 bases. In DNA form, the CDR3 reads TGCAGTGCTAGAGATACAAAGTACACAGATACGCAGTATTTT. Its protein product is CSARDTKYTDTQYF.

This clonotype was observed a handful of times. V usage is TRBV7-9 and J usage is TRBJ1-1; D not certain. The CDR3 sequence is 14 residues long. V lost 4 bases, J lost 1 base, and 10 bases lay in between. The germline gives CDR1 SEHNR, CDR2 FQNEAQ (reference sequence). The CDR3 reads CASSSLDANTEAFF. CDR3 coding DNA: TGTGCCAGCAGCTCCCTCGACGCGAACACTGAAGCTTTCTTT.

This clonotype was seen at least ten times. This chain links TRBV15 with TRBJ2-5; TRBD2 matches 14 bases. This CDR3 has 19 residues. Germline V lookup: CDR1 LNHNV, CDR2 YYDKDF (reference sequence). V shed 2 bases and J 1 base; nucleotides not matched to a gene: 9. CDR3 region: CATSRNLGTSGGPQETQYF. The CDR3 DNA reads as TGTGCCACCAGCAGAAATCTTGGGACTAGCGGGGGACCCCAAGAGACCCAGTACTTC.

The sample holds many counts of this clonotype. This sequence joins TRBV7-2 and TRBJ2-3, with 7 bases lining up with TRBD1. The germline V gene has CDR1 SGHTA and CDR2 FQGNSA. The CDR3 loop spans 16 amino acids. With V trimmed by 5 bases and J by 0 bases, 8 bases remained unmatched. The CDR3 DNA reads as TGTGCCAGCAGCGGTGGGACAGCTATTAGCACAGATACGCAGTATTTT. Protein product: CASSGGTAISTDTQYF.

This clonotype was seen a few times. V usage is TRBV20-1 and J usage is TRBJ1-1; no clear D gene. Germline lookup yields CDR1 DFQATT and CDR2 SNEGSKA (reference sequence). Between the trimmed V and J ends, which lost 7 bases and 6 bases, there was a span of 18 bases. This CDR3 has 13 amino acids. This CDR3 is CSVRWGIVSEAFF. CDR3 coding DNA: TGCAGTGTAAGATGGGGTATCGTCTCTGAAGCTTTCTTT.

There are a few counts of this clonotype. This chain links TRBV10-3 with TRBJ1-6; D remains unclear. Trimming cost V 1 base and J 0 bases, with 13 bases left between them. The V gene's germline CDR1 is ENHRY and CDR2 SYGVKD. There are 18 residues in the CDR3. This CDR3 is CAISEFSSASSYNSPLHF. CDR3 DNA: TGTGCCATCAGTGAGTTCAGCTCCGCGAGCTCCTATAATTCACCCCTCCACTTT.

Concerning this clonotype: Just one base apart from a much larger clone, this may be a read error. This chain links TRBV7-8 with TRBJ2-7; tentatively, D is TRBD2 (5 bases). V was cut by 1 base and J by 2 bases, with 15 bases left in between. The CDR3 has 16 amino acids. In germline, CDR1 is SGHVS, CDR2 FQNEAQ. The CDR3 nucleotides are TGTGCCAGCAGCTTAGTGGTACAACGGACTCCCTACGAGCAGTACTTC. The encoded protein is CASSLVVQRTPYEQYF.

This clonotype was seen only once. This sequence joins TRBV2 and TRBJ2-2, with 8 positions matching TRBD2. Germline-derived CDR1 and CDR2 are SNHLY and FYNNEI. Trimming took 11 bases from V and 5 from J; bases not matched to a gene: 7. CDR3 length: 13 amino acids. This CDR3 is CAGNPSGTGELFF. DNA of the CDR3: TGTGCCGGCAATCCTAGCGGGACCGGGGAGCTGTTTTTT.

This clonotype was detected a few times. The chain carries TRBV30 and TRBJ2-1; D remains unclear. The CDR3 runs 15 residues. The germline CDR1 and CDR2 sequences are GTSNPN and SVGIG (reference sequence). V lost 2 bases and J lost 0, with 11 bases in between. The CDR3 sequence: CAWSNGPVSYNEQFF. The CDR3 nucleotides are TGTGCCTGGAGTAATGGGCCCGTCTCCTACAATGAGCAGTTCTTC.

Here the CDR3 DNA reads TGTGCCAGCACTTTGGGACAGGAGAACACTGAAGCTTTCTTT. Encoded protein: CASTLGQENTEAFF. The V call is TRBV6-6, the J call TRBJ1-1; 8 bases map to TRBD1. The J segment lost 1 base and the V segment lost 7 bases, leaving 5 bases of the junction unmatched. This CDR3 has 14 amino acids. Germline V gives CDR1 MNHNY, CDR2 SVGAGI (reference sequence).

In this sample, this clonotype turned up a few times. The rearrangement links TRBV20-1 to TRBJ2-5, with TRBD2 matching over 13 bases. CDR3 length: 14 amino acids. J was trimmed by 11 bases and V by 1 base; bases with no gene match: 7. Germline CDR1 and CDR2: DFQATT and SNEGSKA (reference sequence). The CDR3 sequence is CSARGTSGSREQYF. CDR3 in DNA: TGCAGTGCTAGAGGGACTAGCGGGAGTCGGGAGCAGTACTTC.

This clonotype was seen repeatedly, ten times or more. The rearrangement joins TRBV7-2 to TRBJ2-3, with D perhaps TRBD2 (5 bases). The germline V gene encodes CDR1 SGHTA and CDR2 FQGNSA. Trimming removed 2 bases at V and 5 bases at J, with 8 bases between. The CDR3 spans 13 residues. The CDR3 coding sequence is TGTGCCAGCAGCTTATTCGAGGGAGATACGCAGTATTTT. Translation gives CASSLFEGDTQYF.

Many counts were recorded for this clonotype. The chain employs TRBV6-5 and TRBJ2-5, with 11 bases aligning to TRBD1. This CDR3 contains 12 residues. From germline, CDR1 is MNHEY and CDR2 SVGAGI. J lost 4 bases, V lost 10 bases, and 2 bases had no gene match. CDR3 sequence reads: CATGTGGETQYF. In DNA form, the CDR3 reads TGTGCCACCGGGACAGGGGGAGAGACCCAGTACTTC.

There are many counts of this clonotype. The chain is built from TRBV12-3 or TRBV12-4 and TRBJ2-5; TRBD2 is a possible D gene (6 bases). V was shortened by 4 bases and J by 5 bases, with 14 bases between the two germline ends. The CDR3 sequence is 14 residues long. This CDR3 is CASSWSGDGETQYF. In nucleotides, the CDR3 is TGTGCCAGCAGTTGGTCGGGGGATGGGGAGACCCAGTACTTC.